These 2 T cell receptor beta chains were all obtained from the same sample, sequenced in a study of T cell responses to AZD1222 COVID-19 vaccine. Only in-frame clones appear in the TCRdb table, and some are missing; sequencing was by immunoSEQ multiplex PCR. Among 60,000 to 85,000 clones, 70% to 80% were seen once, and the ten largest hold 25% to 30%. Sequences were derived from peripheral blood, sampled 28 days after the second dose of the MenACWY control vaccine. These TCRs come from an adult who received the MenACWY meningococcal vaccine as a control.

CDR3 region: CASSLGPGTGVDEQYF. In nucleotides, the CDR3 is TGCGCCAGCAGCTTGGGGCCCGGGACAGGAGTGGACGAGCAGTACTTC. The chain joins TRBV5-1 to TRBJ2-7; TRBD1 agrees at 8 bases. Germline values: CDR1 SGHRS, CDR2 YFSETQ. Trimming removed 0 bases from V and 5 bases from J; junction bases left unmatched: 10. The CDR3 runs 16 residues.

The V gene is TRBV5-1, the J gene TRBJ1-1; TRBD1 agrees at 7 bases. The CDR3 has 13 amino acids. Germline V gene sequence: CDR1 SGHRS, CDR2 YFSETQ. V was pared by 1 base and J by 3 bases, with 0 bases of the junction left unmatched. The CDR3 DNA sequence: TGCGCCAGCAGCTTGACAGGGGACACTGAAGCTTTCTTT. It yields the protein CASSLTGDTEAFF.